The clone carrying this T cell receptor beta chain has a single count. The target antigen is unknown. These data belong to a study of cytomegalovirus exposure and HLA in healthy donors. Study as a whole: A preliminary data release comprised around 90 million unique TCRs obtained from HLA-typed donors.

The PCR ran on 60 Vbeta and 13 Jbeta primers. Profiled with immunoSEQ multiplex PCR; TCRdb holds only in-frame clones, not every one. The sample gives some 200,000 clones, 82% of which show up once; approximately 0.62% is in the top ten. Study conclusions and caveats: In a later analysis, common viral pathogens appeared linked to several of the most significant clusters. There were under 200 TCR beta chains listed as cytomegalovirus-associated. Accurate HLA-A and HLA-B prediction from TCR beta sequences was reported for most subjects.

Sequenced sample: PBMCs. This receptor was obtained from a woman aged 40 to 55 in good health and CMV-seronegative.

This CDR3 reads CATSRDRGETQYF. The CDR3 DNA sequence: TGTGCCACCAGCAGGGACAGGGGGGAGACCCAGTACTTC. This chain links TRBV15 with TRBJ2-5; 10 bases match TRBD1. Germline CDR1 LNHNV, CDR2 YYDKDF (reference sequence). V lost 3 bases and J lost 5; bases outside the gene matches: 0. The length of the CDR3 is 13 residues.